Listed here are 30 T cell receptor beta chains from one sample, sequenced in a study of technical replicates of blood from a few donors (dated by TCRdb to 2016 to 2017). Libraries were prepared through the immunoSEQ multiplex PCR assay. This is the immuneACCESS table as TCRdb keeps it, with only in-frame sequences that have V and J called. A part of the clones is gone; compared with another copy, unresolved V genes explain less than half, and the rest is unexplained. In all, the sample holds fewer than 90,000 clones, and 90% to 95% of those were seen once. Around 0.37% of the sample is taken by the ten largest. The sample was T cells isolated from PBMCs. The source of these receptors is a human donor in good health.

This sequence joins TRBV13 and TRBJ2-2, with D hard to call. The germline V gene encodes CDR1 PRHDT and CDR2 FYEKMQ (reference sequence). V lost 5 bases and J 5 bases, leaving 6 bases between the germline ends. CDR3 length: 12 residues. The CDR3 DNA reads as TGTGCCAGCAGCGGAGAAACCGGGGAGCTGTTTTTT. Residues: CASSGETGELFF.

This rearrangement joins TRBV30 to TRBJ1-4; D is undetermined. The CDR3 is 15 residues long. Deletions cut 0 bases from V and 5 bases from J, with 13 bases between. CDR1 and CDR2 from the germline V gene are GTSNPN and SVGIG (reference sequence). CDR3 protein: CAWSVLGSPNEKLFF. DNA for the CDR3: TGTGCCTGGAGTGTACTGGGCAGCCCAAATGAAAAACTGTTTTTT.

The chain joins TRBV19 to TRBJ1-5; D not certain. CDR3 length: 15 residues. Trimming took off 9 bases at V and 0 bases at J, with 15 bases between the two ends. Per the germline V gene, CDR1 is LNHDA and CDR2 is SQIVND (reference sequence). The CDR3 here is CASLGRVYSNQPQHF. CDR3 coding DNA: TGTGCCAGCCTAGGGCGGGTCTATAGCAATCAGCCCCAGCATTTT.

The chain is built from TRBV28 and TRBJ1-2; a possible D gene is TRBD1 (6 bases). The germline gives CDR1 MDHEN, CDR2 SYDVKM. The CDR3 has 14 residues. V was pared by 6 bases and J by 4 bases, with 15 bases between. The CDR3 region is CASSFGQPFYGYTF. CDR3 bases: TGTGCCAGCAGCTTTGGACAGCCTTTCTATGGCTACACCTTC.

This sequence joins TRBV19 and TRBJ1-1; tentative D call: TRBD1 (5 bases). With 8 bases removed from V and 0 bases from J, the gap between germline ends came to 10 bases. CDR3 length equals 13 residues. CDR1 is LNHDA and CDR2 is SQIVND in the germline V gene (reference sequence). CDR3: CASAGIMNTEAFF. The CDR3 DNA reads TGTGCCAGTGCAGGGATCATGAACACTGAAGCTTTCTTT.

V and J are TRBV30 and TRBJ2-5, with a tentative D call TRBD2 (5 bases). V lost 0 bases, J lost 5 bases, and 7 bases lay in between. Germline-derived CDR1 and CDR2 are GTSNPN and SVGIG (reference sequence). This CDR3 region has 12 residues. CDR3 in DNA: TGTGCCTGGAGTGTACAGCGGGAGACCCAGTACTTC. It is translated as CAWSVQRETQYF.

The chain couples TRBV4-3 to TRBJ1-4, with TRBD1 as a possible D gene (6 bases). Germline V lookup: CDR1 LGHNA, CDR2 YSLEER. The ends were cut back, 4 bases at V and 8 bases at J, with 17 bases in the middle. The CDR3 sequence is 15 residues long. The CDR3 DNA follows: TGCGCCAGCAGCCCCTCTACAGGGTTTGGCGAAAAACTGTTTTTT. Protein: CASSPSTGFGEKLFF.

The chain has TRBV25-1 and TRBJ2-1, with D possibly matching TRBD2 (5 bases). The CDR3 length is 15 residues. Germline V gene lookup returns CDR1 MGHDK and CDR2 SYGVNS. V dropped 3 bases and J dropped 7 bases, with 16 bases sitting between them. CDR3 residues: CASSESSWRRNEQFF. The CDR3 DNA sequence: TGTGCCAGCAGTGAGAGTAGCTGGAGGAGGAATGAGCAGTTCTTC.

The rearrangement joins TRBV5-6 to TRBJ1-5; D is perhaps TRBD1 (5 bases). This CDR3 region has 13 residues. Germline loops: CDR1 SGHDT, CDR2 YYEEEE. The germline V and J ends were trimmed by 0 bases and 10 bases, with 11 bases remaining between them. CDR3 DNA sequence: TGTGCCAGCAGCTTGGACAGGAGGGCTCCCCAGCATTTT. Translation gives CASSLDRRAPQHF.

V usage is TRBV19 and J usage is TRBJ2-4, with 13 positions matching TRBD2. Germline V gives CDR1 LNHDA, CDR2 SQIVND (reference sequence). V shed 6 bases and J 8 bases; nucleotides not matched to a gene: 16. The CDR3 has 18 amino acids. The DNA of the CDR3 is TGTGCCAGTAGGGGGGTGACTAGCGGGAGGTCCTTGGGGGACATTCAGTACTTC. Translated: CASRGVTSGRSLGDIQYF.

The chain carries TRBV29-1 and TRBJ2-5; 12 bases map to TRBD2. Germline assignment: CDR1 SQVTM and CDR2 ANQGSEA. The CDR3 runs to 14 residues. Unmatched junction bases numbered 4, after V lost 6 bases and J lost 2 bases. In DNA form, the CDR3 reads TGCAGCGTCTACGGACTAGCGGGACAAGAGACCCAGTACTTC. Encoded protein: CSVYGLAGQETQYF.

The V gene is TRBV6-6, the J gene TRBJ2-1; D possibly corresponds to TRBD1 (6 bases). The germline CDR1 and CDR2 sequences are MNHNY and SVGAGI (reference sequence). Trimming took 6 bases from V and 6 from J, leaving 12 bases between them. There are 13 residues in the CDR3. The CDR3 nucleotides read TGTGCCAGCAGACAGGGTTCGGGCAATGAGCAGTTCTTC. Amino acids: CASRQGSGNEQFF.

The genes are TRBV27 and TRBJ2-1, with D possibly being TRBD1 (6 bases). CDR1 and CDR2 from the germline V gene are MNHEY and SMNVEV (reference sequence). The CDR3 totals 15 residues. V was shortened by 5 bases and J by 0 bases, with 11 bases between the two germline ends. CDR3 sequence (DNA): TGTGCCAGCAGTCTAAGGACAGCCTCCTACAATGAGCAGTTCTTC. Translating gives CASSLRTASYNEQFF.

The chain couples TRBV4-3 to TRBJ2-2; unclear D gene. The ends were cut back, 0 bases at V and 3 bases at J, with 11 bases in the middle. CDR3 length: 16 residues. In germline, CDR1 is LGHNA, CDR2 YSLEER. The CDR3 region is CASSQDRRDYTGELFF. CDR3 nucleotides: TGCGCCAGCAGCCAAGATAGGAGAGACTACACCGGGGAGCTGTTTTTT.

The genes are TRBV5-1 and TRBJ2-1; 14 bases are shared with TRBD2. V shed 1 base and J 8 bases; nucleotides not matched to a gene: 5. Per the germline V gene, CDR1 is SGHRS and CDR2 is YFSETQ. CDR3 size: 16 residues. The CDR3 DNA sequence: TGCGCCAGCAGCTTGATAGGACTAGCGGGAGGCGATGAGCAGTTCTTC. The encoded protein is CASSLIGLAGGDEQFF.

The rearrangement joins TRBV30 to TRBJ2-7, with TRBD1 as a possible D gene (6 bases). Germline V CDR1 and CDR2: GTSNPN, SVGIG (reference sequence). V gave up 0 bases and J gave up 3 bases, with 6 bases separating them. This CDR3 comprises 12 residues. The CDR3 loop reads CAWSVQGYEQYF. The DNA for the CDR3 is TGTGCCTGGAGTGTACAGGGCTACGAGCAGTACTTC.

V usage is TRBV5-4 and J usage is TRBJ1-4; tentatively, D is TRBD1 (6 bases). Trimming removed 2 bases from V and 8 bases from J, with 10 bases in between. The CDR3 is 13 amino acids. Germline values: CDR1 SGHNT, CDR2 YYREEE (reference sequence). The CDR3 is CASSLSGVEKLFF. The DNA of the CDR3 is TGTGCCAGCAGCTTATCAGGGGTCGAAAAACTGTTTTTT.

The chain carries TRBV10-2 and TRBJ2-7, with 10 bases lining up with TRBD1. Germline CDR1 reads WSHSY; CDR2 reads SAAADI. V gave up 6 bases and J gave up 3 bases; unmatched junction bases: 11. There are 16 residues in the CDR3. CDR3 sequence: CASSGLGTGESYEQYF. The CDR3 DNA follows: TGCGCCAGCAGCGGCCTTGGGACAGGGGAGAGCTACGAGCAGTACTTC.

V is TRBV9 and J is TRBJ2-1; 11 positions match TRBD2. Germline CDR1 is SGDLS and CDR2 is YYNGEE. Trimming removed 0 bases from V and 8 bases from J; junction bases left unmatched: 4. CDR3 length: 15 residues. CDR3 sequence reads: CASSVGGTSGYEQFF. For the CDR3, the DNA is TGTGCCAGCAGCGTAGGTGGGACTAGCGGTTATGAGCAGTTCTTC. Together with reference TRBV9 and TRBJ2-1, the CDR3 gives the full variable domain: DSGVTQTPKHLITATGQRVTLRCSPRSGDLSVYWYQQSLDQGLQFLIQYYNGEERAKGNILERFSAQQFPDLHSELNLSSLELGDSALYFCASSVGGTSGYEQFFGPGTRLTVL.

This clone was seen only a few times. The chain recombines TRBV6-5 with TRBJ1-3; TRBD1 might be the D (6 bases). This CDR3 is 14 amino acids long. The germline CDR1 and CDR2 sequences are MNHEY and SVGAGI. Trimming cost V 10 bases and J 0 bases, with 13 bases left between them. As DNA, the CDR3 is TGTGCCACCGGCTTACAGGGCTCTGGAAACACCATATATTTT. Translating it yields CATGLQGSGNTIYF.

The CDR3 reads CASSLTGAGEQFF. The CDR3 nucleotides are TGTGCCAGCAGCTTAACGGGAGCAGGAGAGCAGTTCTTC. The chain joins TRBV7-3 to TRBJ2-1, with D possibly TRBD2 on 5 matching bases. The CDR3 is made up of 13 amino acids. Trimming left V 0 bases short and J 10 bases short, with 10 bases between. The germline V gene encodes CDR1 SGHTA and CDR2 FQGTGA. The entire variable domain, with the rest obtained from reference TRBV7-3 and TRBJ2-1, is as follows: GAGVSQTPSNKVTEKGKYVELRCDPISGHTALYWYRQSLGQGPEFLIYFQGTGAADDSGLPNDRFFAVRPEGSVSTLKIQRTERGDSAVYLCASSLTGAGEQFFGPGTRLTVL.

The V and J genes are TRBV18 and TRBJ2-7; 7 bases are a match to TRBD1. After removal of 5 bases from V and 3 bases from J, the junction contained 7 bases not matched to a gene. CDR1 is KGHSH and CDR2 is LQKENI in the germline V gene. This CDR3 has 14 amino acids. The CDR3 reads CASSKAGGGYEQYF. The CDR3 DNA sequence: TGTGCCAGCTCAAAGGCAGGGGGTGGCTACGAGCAGTACTTC.

This chain connects TRBV20-1 to TRBJ2-7; D ambiguous. This CDR3 spans 11 amino acids. V was clipped by 3 bases and J by 2 bases, with 5 bases between them. The germline V gene encodes CDR1 DFQATT and CDR2 SNEGSKA (reference sequence). CDR3 sequence reads: CSASQAYEQYF. CDR3 DNA sequence: TGCAGTGCTAGTCAGGCCTACGAGCAGTACTTC.

V is TRBV5-1 and J is TRBJ2-1, with 7 bases lining up with TRBD1. The CDR3 length is 12 residues. V lost 6 bases, J lost 4 bases, and 1 base stayed unmatched. Germline V CDR1 and CDR2: SGHRS, YFSETQ. As DNA, the CDR3 is TGCGCCAGCACGACAGGGTACAATGAGCAGTTCTTC. It codes for CASTTGYNEQFF.

The gene calls are TRBV19 and TRBJ1-1; maybe TRBD1 (6 bases). Trimming left V 10 bases short and J 0 bases short, with 12 bases between. The germline V gene encodes CDR1 LNHDA and CDR2 SQIVND (reference sequence). The CDR3 has 13 residues. The CDR3 protein is CATEGQLNTEAFF. In DNA, the CDR3 is TGTGCCACCGAAGGACAGCTGAACACTGAAGCTTTCTTT.

The V and J genes are TRBV4-1 and TRBJ2-7; D is unresolved. Trimming stripped 1 base from V and 0 bases from J, with 10 bases between. CDR1 is MGHRA and CDR2 is YSYEKL in the germline V gene. The CDR3 spans 15 residues. This CDR3 is CASSQALASSYEQYF. CDR3 bases: TGCGCCAGCAGCCAAGCACTCGCAAGCTCCTACGAGCAGTACTTC.

The V call is TRBV28, the J call TRBJ1-1; possibly TRBD1 for D (6 bases). V was clipped by 6 bases and J by 1 base, with 9 bases between them. Germline V lookup: CDR1 MDHEN, CDR2 SYDVKM. CDR3 length: 13 residues. The CDR3, as DNA: TGTGCCAGCAGGCGACAGGCGAACACTGAAGCTTTCTTT. It specifies CASRRQANTEAFF.

V usage is TRBV7-2 and J usage is TRBJ2-1; tentative D call: TRBD1 (6 bases). Germline loops: CDR1 SGHTA, CDR2 FQGNSA. V lost 5 bases and J lost 7, with 9 bases in between. This CDR3 contains 12 residues. CDR3 amino acids: CASSKQGNEQFF. The CDR3 DNA follows: TGTGCCAGCAGCAAGCAGGGGAATGAGCAGTTCTTC. The entire variable domain, with the rest obtained from reference TRBV7-2 and TRBJ2-1, is as follows: GAGVSQSPSNKVTEKGKDVELRCDPISGHTALYWYRQSLGQGLEFLIYFQGNSAPDKSGLPSDRFSAERTGGSVSTLTIQRTQQEDSAVYLCASSKQGNEQFFGPGTRLTVL.

The chain links TRBV4-1 to TRBJ2-7; D is perhaps TRBD1 (6 bases). The germline V gene has CDR1 MGHRA and CDR2 YSYEKL. This CDR3 is built from 15 residues. V lost 0 bases, J lost 3 bases, and 12 bases lay in between. CDR3: CASSQEADRYYEQYF. CDR3 in DNA: TGCGCCAGCAGCCAAGAGGCGGACAGATACTACGAGCAGTACTTC.

The chain uses TRBV2 and TRBJ2-1; 12 nucleotides line up with TRBD2. CDR1 is SNHLY, CDR2 FYNNEI, per germline. The V and J ends lost 5 bases and 7 bases, in that order; junction bases with no gene match: 3. The CDR3 runs 14 residues. As DNA, the CDR3 is TGTGCCAGCAGTCTGACTAGCGGGAGTAATGAGCAGTTCTTC. Amino acid sequence: CASSLTSGSNEQFF.